Listed below are T cell receptor beta chains from one sample, sequenced in a study of OX40 agonist ivuxolimab in advanced cancers. Sequencing used immunoSEQ multiplex PCR; TCRdb keeps in-frame clones, though not all of them. The profile covers about 79,000 clones, with 70% to 90% appearing a single time and less than 4.5% taken by the ten largest. Here the sequenced sample was CD4+ or CD8+ T cells sorted from blood, taken in a trial of the OX40 agonist ivuxolimab. The source of these receptors is an adult with an advanced solid tumor such as melanoma, head and neck, liver or kidney cancer. The CDR3 runs from the conserved cysteine through the conserved F or W. A D gene is named only where the DNA matches it firmly. Only part of the rows carry a size: once, few, many, or a class if the clone is expanded.

J	D	length	V	size	CDR3	DNA
TRBJ2-2	.	14	TRBV18	.	CASSPPVGTGELFF	TGTGCCAGCTCACCCCCCGTAGGGACCGGGGAGCTGTTTTTT
TRBJ2-7	.	11	TRBV15	.	CATSSRYEQYF	TGTGCCACCAGCTCTCGCTACGAGCAGTACTTC
TRBJ2-1	TRBD2	12	TRBV28	.	CALGGGYNEQFF	TGTGCCCTGGGCGGGGGTTACAATGAGCAGTTCTTC
TRBJ2-1	TRBD2	17	TRBV4-2	.	CASSQPGGASGSYEQFF	TGTGCCAGCAGCCAACCCGGCGGGGCTAGCGGGAGTTATGAGCAGTTCTTC
TRBJ1-4	.	14	TRBV18	.	CASSPPLDNEKLFF	TGTGCCAGCTCACCACCCCTGGATAATGAAAAACTGTTTTTT
TRBJ1-5	.	11	TRBV28	few	CASSETWPQHF	TGTGCCAGCAGTGAAACGTGGCCCCAGCATTTT
TRBJ2-2	.	15	TRBV9	.	CASSARRRNTGELFF	TGTGCCAGCAGCGCAAGGCGGAGGAACACCGGGGAGCTGTTTTTT
TRBJ2-2	.	20	TRBV21-1	.	CASSKRRLAEPRRDTGELFF	TGTGCCAGCAGCAAAAGGAGGCTAGCGGAGCCGAGAAGGGACACCGGGGAGCTGTTTTTT
TRBJ2-7	.	14	TRBV28	.	CASSPRLLSYEQYF	TGTGCCAGCAGCCCCCGCCTCCTCTCCTACGAGCAGTACTTC
TRBJ2-7	.	15	TRBV4-1	once	CASSQAAGSSYEQYF	TGCGCCAGCAGCCAAGCTGCAGGTAGCTCCTACGAGCAGTACTTC
TRBJ2-5	.	15	TRBV28	.	CASSPTTGIQETQYF	TGTGCCAGCAGTCCGACCACAGGGATCCAAGAGACCCAGTACTTC
TRBJ2-2	TRBD1	14	TRBV7-9	.	CASIPGQAAGELFF	TGTGCCAGCATCCCGGGACAGGCGGCCGGGGAGCTGTTTTTT
TRBJ2-1	.	14	TRBV6-5	.	CASSYSPGYNEQFF	TGTGCCAGCAGTTACTCACCGGGATACAATGAGCAGTTCTTC
TRBJ1-4	.	15	TRBV7-2	.	CASSLSGDSNEKLFF	TGTGCCAGCAGCTTATCCGGGGATTCAAATGAAAAACTGTTTTTT
TRBJ2-6	.	13	TRBV19	.	CASKRTGANVLTF	TGTGCCTCCAAGAGAACTGGGGCCAACGTCCTGACTTTC
TRBJ2-7	.	14	TRBV11-2	few	CASSLLSRLRMQYF	TGTGCCAGCAGCTTATTGAGTAGGCTACGAATGCAGTACTTC
TRBJ2-1	TRBD2	14	TRBV9	.	CASSGLAGHNEQFF	TGTGCCAGCAGTGGACTAGCGGGCCACAATGAGCAGTTCTTC
TRBJ2-1	TRBD2	15	TRBV12-5	.	CASGFGTSAYNEQFF	TGTGCTAGTGGTTTTGGAACTAGCGCTTACAATGAGCAGTTCTTC
TRBJ1-4	.	17	TRBV9	.	CASSVDGDGGLGEKLFF	TGTGCCAGCAGCGTAGATGGGGACGGGGGACTAGGTGAAAAACTGTTTTTT
TRBJ2-1	.	17	TRBV28	.	CASSLVYKTVSTHEQFF	TGTGCCAGCAGTTTAGTTTATAAAACAGTCTCCACCCATGAGCAGTTCTTC
TRBJ2-1	TRBD2	16	TRBV5-4	.	CASSSGTSGFKDEQFF	TGTGCCAGCAGCTCCGGGACTAGCGGGTTTAAGGATGAGCAGTTCTTC
TRBJ1-4	.	15	TRBV4-2	few	CASSIHSSGNEKLFF	TGTGCCAGCAGCATCCACTCTTCCGGGAATGAAAAACTGTTTTTT
TRBJ2-7	TRBD1	16	TRBV5-4	.	CASSLGGTAIPPEQYF	TGTGCCAGCAGCTTGGGAGGGACAGCTATCCCGCCCGAGCAGTACTTC
TRBJ1-3	.	13	TRBV30	.	CAWSVFSGNTIYF	TGTGCCTGGTCGGTGTTCTCTGGAAACACCATATATTTT
TRBJ2-3	.	12	TRBV18	.	CASSLRTDTQYF	TGTGCCAGCTCACTGCGCACAGATACGCAGTATTTT
TRBJ2-7	TRBD2	14	TRBV11-2	.	CASSRTSGSGEQYF	TGTGCCAGCAGCAGGACTAGCGGGAGTGGCGAGCAGTACTTC
TRBJ1-4	.	14	TRBV7-9	.	CASRPGGEYEKLFF	TGTGCCAGCAGACCTGGAGGGGAATATGAAAAACTGTTTTTT
TRBJ2-7	TRBD1	14	TRBV27	.	CASSLLTGGNEQYF	TGTGCCAGCAGTTTATTGACAGGGGGCAACGAGCAGTACTTC
TRBJ2-1	TRBD2	15	TRBV28	.	CASRDRDYLYNEQFF	TGTGCCAGCAGAGACCGGGACTACTTATACAATGAGCAGTTCTTC
TRBJ2-1	.	15	TRBV7-2	.	CASINNPSTGTEQFF	TGTGCCAGCATAAATAATCCCAGTACCGGGACTGAGCAGTTCTTC
TRBJ1-2	.	12	TRBV27	.	CATRRMNYGYTF	TGTGCCACCCGGCGTATGAACTATGGCTACACCTTC
TRBJ2-1	.	13	TRBV4-3	.	CASSKGRFNEQFF	TGCGCCAGCAGCAAGGGACGGTTCAATGAGCAGTTCTTC
TRBJ1-2	TRBD1	16	TRBV29-1	.	CSVPKQGTGGDYGYTF	TGCAGCGTTCCTAAGCAAGGGACAGGGGGCGACTATGGCTACACCTTC
TRBJ2-4	.	14	TRBV5-1	.	CASSGGQGINIQYF	TGCGCCAGCAGCGGCGGACAAGGGATAAACATTCAGTACTTC
TRBJ2-1	TRBD1	16	TRBV15	few	CATLRTPGQGYNEQFF	TGTGCCACCCTGCGGACACCGGGACAGGGCTACAATGAGCAGTTCTTC
TRBJ2-3	.	15	TRBV6-6	.	CASSYSQEPTDTQYF	TGTGCCAGCAGTTACTCGCAGGAGCCCACAGATACGCAGTATTTT
TRBJ1-4	TRBD1	17	TRBV10-2	.	CASSERLRTGHHEKLFF	TGCGCCAGCAGTGAACGGTTGAGGACAGGTCATCATGAAAAACTGTTTTTT
TRBJ1-5	.	16	TRBV19	.	CASSIRHSNSNQPQHF	TGTGCCAGTAGTATCCGGCACAGTAATAGCAATCAGCCCCAGCATTTT
TRBJ1-6	.	11	TRBV25-1	.	CASSEGGALHF	TGTGCCAGCAGTGAGGGGGGAGCCCTCCACTTT
TRBJ2-3	TRBD2	17	TRBV7-9	.	CASSSQLGGLAGDTQYF	TGTGCCAGCAGCTCACAACTGGGGGGACTAGCGGGAGATACGCAGTATTTT
TRBJ2-7	TRBD1	14	TRBV6-1	once	CASIETGVFYEQYF	TGTGCCAGCATTGAGACAGGGGTTTTCTACGAGCAGTACTTC
TRBJ2-1	.	14	TRBV27	.	CASSSSTSHPEQFF	TGTGCCAGCAGTTCCTCAACTAGCCACCCAGAGCAGTTCTTC
TRBJ1-3	.	12	TRBV7-9	.	CASPRADLPIYF	TGTGCCAGTCCCAGGGCCGATTTGCCCATATATTTT
TRBJ1-5	.	13	TRBV6-6	.	CASKKVGNQPQHF	TGTGCCAGCAAGAAGGTTGGCAATCAGCCCCAGCATTTT
TRBJ1-3	TRBD1	12	TRBV7-9	.	CASIDRVNTIYF	TGTGCCAGCATCGACAGGGTAAACACCATATATTTT
TRBJ2-7	TRBD1	19	TRBV5-1	.	CASSLVTGGWRRPLYEQYF	TGCGCCAGCAGCTTGGTAACAGGGGGATGGCGGAGGCCCCTCTACGAGCAGTACTTC
TRBJ1-2	.	13	TRBV7-2	few	CASSRDTNYGYTF	TGTGCCAGCAGTAGAGACACTAACTATGGCTACACCTTC
TRBJ2-3	TRBD2	17	TRBV5-6	.	CASSSTLAESGTDTQYF	TGTGCCAGCAGCTCGACCCTAGCGGAGTCGGGCACAGATACGCAGTATTTT
TRBJ2-7	.	13	TRBV11-3	.	CASSLTEAYEQYF	TGTGCCAGCAGCCTCACGGAGGCCTACGAGCAGTACTTC
TRBJ2-1	TRBD2	17	TRBV7-9	few	CASSLAPSGRVHNEQFF	TGTGCCAGCAGCTTAGCGCCCAGCGGGAGGGTCCACAATGAGCAGTTCTTC